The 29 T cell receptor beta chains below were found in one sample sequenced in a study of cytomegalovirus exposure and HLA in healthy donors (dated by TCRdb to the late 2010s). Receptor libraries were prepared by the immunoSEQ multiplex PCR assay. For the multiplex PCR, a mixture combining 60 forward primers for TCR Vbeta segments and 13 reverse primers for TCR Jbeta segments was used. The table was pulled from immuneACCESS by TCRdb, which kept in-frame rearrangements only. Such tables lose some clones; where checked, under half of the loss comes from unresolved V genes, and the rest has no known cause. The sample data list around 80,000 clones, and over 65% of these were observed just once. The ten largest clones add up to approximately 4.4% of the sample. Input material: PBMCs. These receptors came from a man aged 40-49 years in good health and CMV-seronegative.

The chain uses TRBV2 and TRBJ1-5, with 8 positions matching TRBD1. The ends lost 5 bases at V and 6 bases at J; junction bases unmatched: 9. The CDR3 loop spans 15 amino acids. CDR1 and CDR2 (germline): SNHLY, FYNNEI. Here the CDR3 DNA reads TGTGCCAGCAGTACGGACAGGGCTCAGGGTCAGCCCCAGCATTTT. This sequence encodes CASSTDRAQGQPQHF.

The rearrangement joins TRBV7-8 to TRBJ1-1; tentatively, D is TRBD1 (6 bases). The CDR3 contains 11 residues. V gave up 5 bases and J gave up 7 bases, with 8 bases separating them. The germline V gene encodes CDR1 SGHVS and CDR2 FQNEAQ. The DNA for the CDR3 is TGTGCCAGCAGCAGGACAGATGAAGCTTTCTTT. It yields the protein CASSRTDEAFF.

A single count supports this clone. The DNA for the CDR3 is TGCAGCGTTGCGGCCGGGTCCATATACGAGCAGTACTTC. Its translation: CSVAAGSIYEQYF. The chain links TRBV29-1 to TRBJ2-7; D call uncertain. V lost 4 bases and J lost 4, with 14 bases in between. The CDR3 totals 13 residues. In germline, CDR1 is SQVTM, CDR2 ANQGSEA.

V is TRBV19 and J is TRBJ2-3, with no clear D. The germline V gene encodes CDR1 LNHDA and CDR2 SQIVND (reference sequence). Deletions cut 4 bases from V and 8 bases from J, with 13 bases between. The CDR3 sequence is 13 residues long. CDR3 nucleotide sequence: TGTGCCAGTAGTACTCTCTCTCCCGGTACGCAGTATTTT. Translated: CASSTLSPGTQYF.

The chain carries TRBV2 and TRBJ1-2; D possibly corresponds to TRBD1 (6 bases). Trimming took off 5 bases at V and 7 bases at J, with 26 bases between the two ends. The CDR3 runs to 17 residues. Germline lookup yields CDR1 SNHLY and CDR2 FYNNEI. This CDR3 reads CASSPRGGDTGAVGYTF. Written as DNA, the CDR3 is TGTGCCAGCAGTCCCCGGGGGGGGGACACCGGAGCCGTTGGCTACACCTTC.

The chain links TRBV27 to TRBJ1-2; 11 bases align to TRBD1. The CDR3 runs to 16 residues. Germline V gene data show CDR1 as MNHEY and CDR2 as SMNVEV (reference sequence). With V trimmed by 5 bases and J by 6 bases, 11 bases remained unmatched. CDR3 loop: CASSPGQGASYHGYTF. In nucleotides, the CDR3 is TGTGCCAGCAGTCCCGGACAGGGGGCATCGTATCATGGCTACACCTTC.

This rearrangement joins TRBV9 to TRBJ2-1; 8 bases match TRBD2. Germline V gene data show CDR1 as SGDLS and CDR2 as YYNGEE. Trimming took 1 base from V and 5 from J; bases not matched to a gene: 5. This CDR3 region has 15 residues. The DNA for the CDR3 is TGTGCCAGCAGCGTAATTAGCGGGAAGAACAATGAGCAGTTCTTC. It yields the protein CASSVISGKNNEQFF.

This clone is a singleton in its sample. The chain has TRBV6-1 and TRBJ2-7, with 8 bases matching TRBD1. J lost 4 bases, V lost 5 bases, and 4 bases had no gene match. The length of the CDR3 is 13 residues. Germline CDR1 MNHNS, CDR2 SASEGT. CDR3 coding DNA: TGTGCCAGCAGTAGGGACAGGACTTACGAGCAGTACTTC. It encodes CASSRDRTYEQYF.

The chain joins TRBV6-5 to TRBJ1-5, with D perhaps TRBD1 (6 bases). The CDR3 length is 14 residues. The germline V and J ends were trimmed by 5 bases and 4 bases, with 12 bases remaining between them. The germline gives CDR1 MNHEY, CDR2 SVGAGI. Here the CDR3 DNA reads TGTGCCAGCAGTCCTGGACAGAGGAATCAGCCCCAGCATTTT. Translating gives CASSPGQRNQPQHF.

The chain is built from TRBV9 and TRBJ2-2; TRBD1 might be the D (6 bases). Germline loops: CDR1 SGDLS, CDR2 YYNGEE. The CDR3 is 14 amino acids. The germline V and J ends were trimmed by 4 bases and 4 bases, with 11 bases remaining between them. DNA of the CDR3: TGTGCCAGCAGCTTCCGGACAGCCACCGGGGAGCTGTTTTTT. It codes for CASSFRTATGELFF. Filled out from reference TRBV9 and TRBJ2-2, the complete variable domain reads DSGVTQTPKHLITATGQRVTLRCSPRSGDLSVYWYQQSLDQGLQFLIQYYNGEERAKGNILERFSAQQFPDLHSELNLSSLELGDSALYFCASSFRTATGELFFGEGSRLTVL.

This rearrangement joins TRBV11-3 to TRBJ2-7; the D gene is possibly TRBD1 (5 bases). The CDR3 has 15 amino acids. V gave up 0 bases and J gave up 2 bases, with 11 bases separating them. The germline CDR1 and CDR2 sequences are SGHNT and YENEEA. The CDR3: CASSLDSTGTYEQYF. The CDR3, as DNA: TGTGCCAGCAGCTTAGATAGTACAGGAACCTACGAGCAGTACTTC.

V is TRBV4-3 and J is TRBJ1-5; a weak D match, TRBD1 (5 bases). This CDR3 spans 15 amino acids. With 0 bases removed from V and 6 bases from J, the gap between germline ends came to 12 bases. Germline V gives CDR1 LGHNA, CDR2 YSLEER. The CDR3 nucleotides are TGCGCCAGCAGCCAAGATCTGCAGGGATCTCAGCCCCAGCATTTT. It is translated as CASSQDLQGSQPQHF.

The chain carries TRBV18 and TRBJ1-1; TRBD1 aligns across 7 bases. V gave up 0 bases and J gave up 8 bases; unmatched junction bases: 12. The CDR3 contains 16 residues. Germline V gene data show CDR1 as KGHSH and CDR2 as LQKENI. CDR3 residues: CASSPPTASEGAEAFF. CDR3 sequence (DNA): TGTGCCAGCTCACCACCAACTGCCTCCGAGGGGGCAGAAGCTTTCTTT.

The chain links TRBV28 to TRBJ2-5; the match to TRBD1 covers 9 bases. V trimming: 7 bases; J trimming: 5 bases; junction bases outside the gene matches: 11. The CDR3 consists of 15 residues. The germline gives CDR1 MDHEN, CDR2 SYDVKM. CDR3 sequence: CASTSRQGGWETQYF. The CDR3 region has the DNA TGTGCCAGCACGTCTCGACAGGGGGGCTGGGAGACCCAGTACTTC.

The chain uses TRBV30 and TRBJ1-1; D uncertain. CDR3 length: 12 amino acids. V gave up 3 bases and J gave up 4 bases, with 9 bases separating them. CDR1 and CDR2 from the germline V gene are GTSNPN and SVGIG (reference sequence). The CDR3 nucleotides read TGTGCCTGGAGGGAGGTTGGCACTGAAGCTTTCTTT. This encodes CAWREVGTEAFF.

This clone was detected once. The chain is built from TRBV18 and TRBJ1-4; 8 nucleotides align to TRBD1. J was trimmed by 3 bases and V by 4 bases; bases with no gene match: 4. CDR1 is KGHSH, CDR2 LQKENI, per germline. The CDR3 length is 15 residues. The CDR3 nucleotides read TGTGCCAGCTCACAAGGGACAGGAGCTAATGAAAAACTGTTTTTT. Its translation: CASSQGTGANEKLFF. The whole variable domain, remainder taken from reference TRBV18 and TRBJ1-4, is NAGVMQNPRHLVRRRGQEARLRCSPMKGHSHVYWYRQLPEEGLKFMVYLQKENIIDESGMPKERFSAEFPKEGPSILRIQQVVRGDSAAYFCASSQGTGANEKLFFGSGTQLSVL.

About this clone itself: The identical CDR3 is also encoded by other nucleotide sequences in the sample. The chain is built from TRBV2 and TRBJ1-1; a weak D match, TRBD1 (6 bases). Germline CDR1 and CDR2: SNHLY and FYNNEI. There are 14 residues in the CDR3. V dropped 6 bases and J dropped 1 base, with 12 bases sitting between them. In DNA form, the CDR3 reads TGTGCCAGCAGAGAAACAGGGCCGAACACTGAAGCTTTCTTT. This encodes CASRETGPNTEAFF.

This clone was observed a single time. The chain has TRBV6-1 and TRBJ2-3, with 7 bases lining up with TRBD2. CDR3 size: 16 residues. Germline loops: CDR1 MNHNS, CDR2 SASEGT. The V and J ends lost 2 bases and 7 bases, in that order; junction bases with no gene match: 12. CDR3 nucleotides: TGTGCCAGCAGTGAACCCCCCGGGACTAAGGGCAATACGCAGTATTTT. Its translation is CASSEPPGTKGNTQYF.

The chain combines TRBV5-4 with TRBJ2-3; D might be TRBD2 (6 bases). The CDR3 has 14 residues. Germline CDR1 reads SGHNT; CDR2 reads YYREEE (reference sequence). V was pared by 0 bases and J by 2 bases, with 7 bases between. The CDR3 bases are TGTGCCAGCAGCTTGGGCGGGGTCACAGATACGCAGTATTTT. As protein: CASSLGGVTDTQYF.

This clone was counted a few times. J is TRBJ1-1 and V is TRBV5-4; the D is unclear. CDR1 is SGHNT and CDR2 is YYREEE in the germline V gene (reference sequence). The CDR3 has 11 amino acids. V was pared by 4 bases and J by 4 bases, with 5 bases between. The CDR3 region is CASSPGTEAFF. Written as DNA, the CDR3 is TGTGCCAGCAGCCCCGGCACTGAAGCTTTCTTT.

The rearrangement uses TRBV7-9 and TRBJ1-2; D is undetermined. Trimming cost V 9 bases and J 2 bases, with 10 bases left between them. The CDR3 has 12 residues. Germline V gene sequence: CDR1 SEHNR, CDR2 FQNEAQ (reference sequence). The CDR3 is CASSRGNYGYTF. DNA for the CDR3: TGTGCCAGTAGCCGAGGGAACTATGGCTACACCTTC.

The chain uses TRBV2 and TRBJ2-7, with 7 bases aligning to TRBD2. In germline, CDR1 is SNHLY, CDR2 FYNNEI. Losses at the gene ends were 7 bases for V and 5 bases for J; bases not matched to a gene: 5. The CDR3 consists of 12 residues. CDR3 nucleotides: TGTGCCAGCATAGGTGGGAGGGACGAGCAGTACTTC. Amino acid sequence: CASIGGRDEQYF.

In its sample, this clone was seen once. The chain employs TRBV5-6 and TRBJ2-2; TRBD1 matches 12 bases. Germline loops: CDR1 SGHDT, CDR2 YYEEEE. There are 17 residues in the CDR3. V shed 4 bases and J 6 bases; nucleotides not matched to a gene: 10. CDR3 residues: CASSKPGQGARSGELFF. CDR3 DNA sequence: TGTGCCAGCAGCAAACCGGGACAGGGGGCAAGGTCCGGGGAGCTGTTTTTT.

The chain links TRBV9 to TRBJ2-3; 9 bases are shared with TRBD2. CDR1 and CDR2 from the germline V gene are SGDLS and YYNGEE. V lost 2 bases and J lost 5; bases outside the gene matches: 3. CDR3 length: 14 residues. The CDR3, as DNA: TGTGCCAGCAGCGTGACTAGCGGCGGAGATACGCAGTATTTT. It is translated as CASSVTSGGDTQYF.

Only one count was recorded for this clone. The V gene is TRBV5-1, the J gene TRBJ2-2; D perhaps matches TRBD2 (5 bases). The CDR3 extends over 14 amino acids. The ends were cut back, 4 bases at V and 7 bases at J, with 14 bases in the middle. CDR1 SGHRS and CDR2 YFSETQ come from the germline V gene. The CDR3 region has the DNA TGCGCCAGCAGCCCAGACGGGGTATACGGGGAGCTGTTTTTT. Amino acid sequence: CASSPDGVYGELFF.

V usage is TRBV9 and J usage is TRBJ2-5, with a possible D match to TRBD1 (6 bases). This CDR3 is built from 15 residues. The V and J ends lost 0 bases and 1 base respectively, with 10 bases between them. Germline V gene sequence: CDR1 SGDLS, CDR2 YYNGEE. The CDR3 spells CASSVDGTTQETQYF. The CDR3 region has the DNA TGTGCCAGCAGCGTAGACGGGACAACCCAAGAGACCCAGTACTTC.

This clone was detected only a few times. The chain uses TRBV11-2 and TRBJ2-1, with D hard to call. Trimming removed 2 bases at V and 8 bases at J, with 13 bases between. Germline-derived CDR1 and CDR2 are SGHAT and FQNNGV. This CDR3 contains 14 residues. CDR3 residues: CASSLSHSSYEQFF. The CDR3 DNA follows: TGTGCCAGCAGCTTATCCCATAGCAGCTATGAGCAGTTCTTC. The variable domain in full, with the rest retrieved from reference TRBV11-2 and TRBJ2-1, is EAGVAQSPRYKIIEKRQSVAFWCNPISGHATLYWYQQILGQGPKLLIQFQNNGVVDDSQLPKDRFSAERLKGVDSTLKIQPAKLEDSAVYLCASSLSHSSYEQFFGPGTRLTVL.

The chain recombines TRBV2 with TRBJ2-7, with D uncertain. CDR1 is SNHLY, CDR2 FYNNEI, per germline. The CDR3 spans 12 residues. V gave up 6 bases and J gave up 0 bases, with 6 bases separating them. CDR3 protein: CASRRFSYEQYF. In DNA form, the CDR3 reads TGTGCCAGCAGGCGCTTCTCCTACGAGCAGTACTTC.

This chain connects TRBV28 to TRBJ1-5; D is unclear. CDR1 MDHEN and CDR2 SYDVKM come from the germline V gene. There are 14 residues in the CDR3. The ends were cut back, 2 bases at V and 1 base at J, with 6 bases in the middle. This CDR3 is CASSLVRSNQPQHF. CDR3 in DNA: TGTGCCAGCAGTTTAGTCAGGAGCAATCAGCCCCAGCATTTT.